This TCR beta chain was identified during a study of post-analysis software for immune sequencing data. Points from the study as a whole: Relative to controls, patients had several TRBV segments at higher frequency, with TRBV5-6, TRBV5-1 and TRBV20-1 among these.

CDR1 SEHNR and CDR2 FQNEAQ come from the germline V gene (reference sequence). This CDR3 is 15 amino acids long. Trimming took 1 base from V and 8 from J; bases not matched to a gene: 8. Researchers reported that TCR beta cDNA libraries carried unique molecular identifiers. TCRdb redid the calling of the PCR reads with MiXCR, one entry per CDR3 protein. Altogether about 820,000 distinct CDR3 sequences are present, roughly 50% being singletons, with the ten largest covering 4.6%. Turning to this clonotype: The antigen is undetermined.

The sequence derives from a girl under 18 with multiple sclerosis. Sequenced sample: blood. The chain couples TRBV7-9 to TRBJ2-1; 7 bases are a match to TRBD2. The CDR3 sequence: CASSLVGEGQDEQFF. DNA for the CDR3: TGTGCCAGCAGCTTAGTGGGGGAGGGCCAGGATGAGCAGTTCTTC.